This TCR beta chain was captured by sequencing in a study of blood T cell repertoires in COVID-19. Study at large: COVID-19 samples collected from the United States, Italy and Spain covered acute and convalescent phases. Nucleic acid was either cDNA or gDNA, and it came from T cells, B-cell-depleted T cells, or PBMCs.

V trimming: 3 bases; J trimming: 2 bases; junction bases outside the gene matches: 7. Germline CDR1 is ENHRY and CDR2 is SYGVKD. CDR3 size: 15 residues. In the original processing: Estimated nucleated cell counts came from reference gene primer amplification. Sequencing used immunoSEQ multiplex PCR; TCRdb keeps in-frame clones, though not all of them. V and J calls and clone size come straight from that table; D and trimming were deduced from the DNA. The table lists under 250,000 clones, 65% to 85% of them singletons. J is TRBJ2-7 and V is TRBV10-3; 7 bases agree with TRBD1. The receptor's source is a human donor in a cohort sampled during active COVID-19. Sequenced: peripheral blood. This CDR3 reads CAISERTGAAYEQYF. CDR3 in DNA: TGTGCCATCAGTGAACGAACAGGGGCAGCCTACGAGCAGTACTTC.